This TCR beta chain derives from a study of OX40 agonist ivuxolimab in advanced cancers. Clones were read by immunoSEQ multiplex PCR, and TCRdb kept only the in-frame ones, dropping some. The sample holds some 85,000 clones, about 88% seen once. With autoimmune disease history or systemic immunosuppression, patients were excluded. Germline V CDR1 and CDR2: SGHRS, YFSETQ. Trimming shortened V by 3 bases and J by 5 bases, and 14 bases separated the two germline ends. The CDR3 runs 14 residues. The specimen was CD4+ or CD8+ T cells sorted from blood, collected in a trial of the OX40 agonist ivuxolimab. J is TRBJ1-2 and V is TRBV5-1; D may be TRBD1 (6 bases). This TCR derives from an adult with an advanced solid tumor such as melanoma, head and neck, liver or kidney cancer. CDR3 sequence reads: CASSSMSRGYGYTF. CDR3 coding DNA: TGCGCCAGCAGCTCAATGAGCAGGGGTTATGGCTACACCTTC.